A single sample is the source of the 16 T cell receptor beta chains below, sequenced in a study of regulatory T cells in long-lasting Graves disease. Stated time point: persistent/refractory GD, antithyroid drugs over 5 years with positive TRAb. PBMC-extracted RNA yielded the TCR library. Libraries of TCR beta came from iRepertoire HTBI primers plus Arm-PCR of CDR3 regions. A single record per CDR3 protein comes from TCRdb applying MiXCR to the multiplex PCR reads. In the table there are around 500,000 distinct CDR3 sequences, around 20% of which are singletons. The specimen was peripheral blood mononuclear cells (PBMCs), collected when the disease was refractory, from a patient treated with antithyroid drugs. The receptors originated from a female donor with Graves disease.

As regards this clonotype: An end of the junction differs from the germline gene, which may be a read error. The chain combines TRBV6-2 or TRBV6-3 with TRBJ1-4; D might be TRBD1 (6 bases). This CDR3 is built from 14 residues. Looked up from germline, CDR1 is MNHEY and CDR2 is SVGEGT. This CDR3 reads CASKPGVIGEKLVF. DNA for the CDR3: TGTGCCAGCAAGCCAGGGGTTATAGGTGAAAAACTGGTTTTT.

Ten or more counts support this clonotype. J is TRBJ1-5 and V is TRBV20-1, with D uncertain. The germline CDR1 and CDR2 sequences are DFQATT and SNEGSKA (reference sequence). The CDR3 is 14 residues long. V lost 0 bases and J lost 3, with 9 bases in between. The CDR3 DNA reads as TGCAGTGCTAGAGATCAAGGGCCCAATCAGCCCCAGCATTTT. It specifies CSARDQGPNQPQHF.

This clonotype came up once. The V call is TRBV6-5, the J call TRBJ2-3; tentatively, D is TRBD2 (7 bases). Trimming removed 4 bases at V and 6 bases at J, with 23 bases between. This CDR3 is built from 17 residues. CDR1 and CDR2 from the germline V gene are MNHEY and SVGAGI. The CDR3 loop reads CASSFQTQGGGGDTQYF. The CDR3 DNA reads TGTGCCAGCAGTTTTCAAACCCAAGGAGGGGGGGGGGATACGCAGTATTTT.

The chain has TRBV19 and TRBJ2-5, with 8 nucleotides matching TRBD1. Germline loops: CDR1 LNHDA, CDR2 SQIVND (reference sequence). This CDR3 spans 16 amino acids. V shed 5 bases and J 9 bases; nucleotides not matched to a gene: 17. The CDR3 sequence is CASSLPLGQGLGAQYF. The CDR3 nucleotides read TGTGCCAGTAGTCTTCCCCTCGGACAGGGCCTAGGGGCCCAGTACTTC.

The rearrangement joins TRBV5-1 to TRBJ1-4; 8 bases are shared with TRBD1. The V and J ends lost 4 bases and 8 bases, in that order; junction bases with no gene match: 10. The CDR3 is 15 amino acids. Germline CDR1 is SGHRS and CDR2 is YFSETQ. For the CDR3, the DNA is TGCGCCAGCAGCGTGGGGGGACAGGTGGGCGAAAAACTGTTTTTT. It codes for CASSVGGQVGEKLFF.

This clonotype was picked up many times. CDR3 residues: CASSKDSSYEQYF. The CDR3 DNA reads TGTGCCAGCAGTAAAGACAGTTCCTACGAGCAGTACTTC. The chain recombines TRBV28 with TRBJ2-7; a weak D match, TRBD1 (5 bases). The CDR3 is 13 residues long. Trimming stripped 5 bases from V and 1 base from J, with 9 bases between. The germline CDR1 and CDR2 sequences are MDHEN and SYDVKM.

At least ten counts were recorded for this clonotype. The CDR3 spells CASRRTGQGNTEAFF. The CDR3 nucleotides read TGTGCCAGCAGACGTACGGGACAAGGGAACACTGAAGCTTTCTTT. J is TRBJ1-1 and V is TRBV6-1; TRBD1 might be the D (6 bases). V was shortened by 6 bases and J by 1 base, with 15 bases between the two germline ends. Germline assignment: CDR1 MNHNS and CDR2 SASEGT. The CDR3 length is 15 residues.

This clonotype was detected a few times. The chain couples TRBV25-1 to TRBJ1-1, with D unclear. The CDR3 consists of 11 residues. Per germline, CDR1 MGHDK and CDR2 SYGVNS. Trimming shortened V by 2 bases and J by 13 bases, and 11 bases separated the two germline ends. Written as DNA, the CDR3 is TGTGCCAGCAGTGAACGAGGGCACGTTTTCTTT. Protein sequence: CASSERGHVFF.

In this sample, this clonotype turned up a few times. The CDR3 coding sequence is TGTGCCACCAGTGATTTTCGTCCGGGGGCTTACGGCACAGATACGCAGTATTTT. Translation gives CATSDFRPGAYGTDTQYF. The chain carries TRBV24-1 and TRBJ2-3; possibly TRBD1 or TRBD2 for D (6 bases each). This CDR3 is built from 18 residues. V was shortened by 1 base and J by 1 base, with 17 bases between the two germline ends. Germline-derived CDR1 and CDR2 are KGHDR and SFDVKD.

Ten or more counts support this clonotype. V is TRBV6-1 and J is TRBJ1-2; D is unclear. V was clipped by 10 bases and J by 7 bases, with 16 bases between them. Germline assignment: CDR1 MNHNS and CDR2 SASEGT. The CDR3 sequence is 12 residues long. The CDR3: CATKGSYSGYTF. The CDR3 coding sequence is TGTGCCACCAAAGGGTCATACAGTGGCTACACCTTC.

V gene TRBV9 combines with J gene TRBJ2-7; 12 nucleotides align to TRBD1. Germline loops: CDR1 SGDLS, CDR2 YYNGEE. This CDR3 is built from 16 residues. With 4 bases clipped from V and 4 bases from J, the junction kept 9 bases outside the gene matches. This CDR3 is CASSPIAGQGAYEQYF. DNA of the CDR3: TGTGCCAGCAGCCCTATAGCGGGACAGGGGGCTTACGAGCAGTACTTC.

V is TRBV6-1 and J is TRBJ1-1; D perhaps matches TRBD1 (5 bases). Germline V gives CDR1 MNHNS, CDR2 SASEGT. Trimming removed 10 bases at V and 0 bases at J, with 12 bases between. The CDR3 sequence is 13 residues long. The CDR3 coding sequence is TGTGCCATAGGAAAGGGGCTGAACACTGAAGCTTTCTTT. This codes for CAIGKGLNTEAFF.

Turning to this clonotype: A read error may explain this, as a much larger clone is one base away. DNA of the CDR3: TGTGCCAGCAGTTACGTGGGACTAGCGGGAGAAGGGACCCAGTACTTC. This translates into CASSYVGLAGEGTQYF. The V and J genes are TRBV6-9 and TRBJ2-5; 14 bases align to TRBD2. Germline loops: CDR1 MNHGY, CDR2 SVAAGI. The CDR3 sequence is 16 residues long. With V trimmed by 3 bases and J by 7 bases, 7 bases remained unmatched.

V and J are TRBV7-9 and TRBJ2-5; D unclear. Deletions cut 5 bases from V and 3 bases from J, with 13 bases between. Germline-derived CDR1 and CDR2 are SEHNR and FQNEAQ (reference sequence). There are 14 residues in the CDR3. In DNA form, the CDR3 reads TGTGCCAGCAGCCCCGAGGTAGAGAAAGAGACCCAGTACTTC. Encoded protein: CASSPEVEKETQYF.

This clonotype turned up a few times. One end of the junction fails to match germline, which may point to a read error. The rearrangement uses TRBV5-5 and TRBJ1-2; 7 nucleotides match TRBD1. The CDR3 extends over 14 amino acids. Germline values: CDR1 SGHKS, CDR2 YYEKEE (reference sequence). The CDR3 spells CDSSRDSLNYGYTF. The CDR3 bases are TGTGACAGCAGCCGGGACAGCCTTAACTATGGCTACACCTTC.

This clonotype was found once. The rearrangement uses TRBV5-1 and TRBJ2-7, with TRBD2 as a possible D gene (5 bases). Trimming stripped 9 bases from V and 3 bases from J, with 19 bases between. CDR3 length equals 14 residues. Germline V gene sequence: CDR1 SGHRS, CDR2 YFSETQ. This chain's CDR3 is CATATDFYSYEQYF. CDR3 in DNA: TGCGCCACGGCGACGGACTTCTATAGCTACGAGCAGTACTTC.